Described below is a single T cell receptor beta chain sequence and its context. A second PCR of roughly 7 to 11 cycles used a sample-barcoded 5' primer and a J-beta primer mix. MiXCR, applied by TCRdb to the 5' RACE reads, yields one record per CDR3 protein. The sample carries hundreds of thousands of distinct CDR3 sequences, about half recorded once. Germline V lookup: CDR1 MNHEY, CDR2 SVGAGI. The CDR3 loop spans 13 amino acids. The sample originates from a study of blood T cells in healthy people across ages. The TCR was taken from a woman aged 55 to 70 in good health. Specimen: blood. V usage is TRBV6-5 and J usage is TRBJ2-4, with D maybe TRBD2 (5 bases). The J call is in doubt because the DNA end fits TRBJ2-7 better. The CDR3 DNA reads as TGTGCCAGCTCGAGGGAAAAGTCCGACGAGCAGTACTTC. Its protein product is CASSREKSDEQYF.